One sample yielded the 23 T cell receptor beta chains listed below, sequenced in a study of T-cell memory formation after mild COVID-19. TCRdb recomputed calls from the 5' RACE reads with MiXCR, one row per CDR3 protein. The data contain around 440,000 distinct CDR3 sequences, approximately 18% of them singletons. The sequencing input was PBMCs or a T cell subset sorted from them (not recorded which). The receptors shown here come from an adult woman who had mild COVID-19 (a few samples of this study predate the infection). Cell type and time point are not known.

V and J are TRBV18 and TRBJ2-3, with D perhaps assigned TRBD1 or TRBD2 (5 bases each). V was trimmed by 6 bases and J by 4 bases, leaving 14 bases between them. The CDR3 is 14 residues long. Germline V CDR1 and CDR2: KGHSH, LQKENI. The CDR3 loop reads CASSPRDGADTQYF. CDR3 nucleotides: TGTGCCAGCTCCCCCCGGGACGGGGCAGATACGCAGTATTTT.

This clonotype was detected a few times. The rearrangement links TRBV7-3 to TRBJ2-3, with 12 bases lining up with TRBD2. Germline V gives CDR1 SGHTA, CDR2 FQGTGA. V was clipped by 5 bases and J by 6 bases; unmatched bases: 15. This CDR3 comprises 18 residues. The CDR3 is CASSLTGKTSGRPDTQYF. DNA of the CDR3: TGTGCCAGCAGCCTGACCGGCAAAACTAGCGGGAGGCCGGATACGCAGTATTTT.

This clonotype was seen more than once but under ten times. J is TRBJ2-1 and V is TRBV10-3, with D maybe TRBD2 (5 bases). This CDR3 is built from 14 residues. Germline assignment: CDR1 ENHRY and CDR2 SYGVKD. Deletions cut 6 bases from V and 0 bases from J, with 9 bases between. This CDR3 is CAIRDSHSYNEQFF. CDR3 sequence (DNA): TGTGCCATCAGGGACTCCCACTCCTACAATGAGCAGTTCTTC.

In its sample, this clonotype was seen a few times. The chain employs TRBV5-1 and TRBJ2-7; 8 nucleotides match TRBD1. V dropped 5 bases and J dropped 1; count of bases not matched to a gene: 8. CDR1 SGHRS and CDR2 YFSETQ come from the germline V gene. This CDR3 has 15 residues. CDR3 residues: CASRRLGTGSYEQYF. CDR3 DNA: TGCGCCAGCAGGCGTCTCGGGACAGGATCCTACGAGCAGTACTTC.

The genes are TRBV24-1 and TRBJ1-2; D is undetermined. Germline CDR1 KGHDR, CDR2 SFDVKD. The CDR3 totals 13 residues. The V and J ends lost 3 bases and 7 bases respectively, with 11 bases between them. CDR3 sequence (DNA): TGTGCCACCAGTGATCCGGGTAAGGGTGGCTACACCTTC. It specifies CATSDPGKGGYTF.

In this sample, this clonotype turned up a few times. Written as DNA, the CDR3 is TGTGCCAGCAGCATCGGACTAGCCGGGTACGAGCAGTACTTC. Translating it yields CASSIGLAGYEQYF. This chain links TRBV7-2 with TRBJ2-7, with 8 bases that match TRBD2. CDR3 length: 14 residues. Germline values: CDR1 SGHTA, CDR2 FQGNSA. The V and J ends lost 5 bases and 4 bases, in that order; junction bases with no gene match: 7.

The chain couples TRBV24-1 to TRBJ1-2; D possibly corresponds to TRBD1 (6 bases). Germline V gives CDR1 KGHDR, CDR2 SFDVKD. V lost 3 bases, J lost 0 bases, and 10 bases lay in between. The CDR3 is 15 residues long. CDR3: CATSDADRPNYGYTF. For the CDR3, the DNA is TGTGCCACCAGTGATGCGGACAGACCTAACTATGGCTACACCTTC.

The V and J genes are TRBV6-5 and TRBJ2-3, with a weak D call TRBD2 (5 bases). Germline V lookup: CDR1 MNHEY, CDR2 SVGAGI. The CDR3 runs to 17 residues. Trimming removed 7 bases at V and 2 bases at J, with 22 bases between. CDR3 region: CASTPGGMTTFTDTQYF. CDR3 sequence (DNA): TGTGCCAGCACCCCCGGAGGTATGACAACCTTCACAGATACGCAGTATTTT.

This clonotype was picked up a small number of times. This chain links TRBV2 with TRBJ2-5; D unclear. This CDR3 is built from 15 residues. The germline V gene has CDR1 SNHLY and CDR2 FYNNEI. V was pared by 6 bases and J by 2 bases, with 16 bases between. This CDR3 is CASRPFGRAQETQYF. Written as DNA, the CDR3 is TGTGCCAGCAGGCCCTTCGGGCGAGCTCAAGAGACCCAGTACTTC.

The V gene is TRBV15, the J gene TRBJ1-5; D gene unclear. Trimming left V 4 bases short and J 2 bases short, with 9 bases between. The CDR3 runs 14 residues. Germline loops: CDR1 LNHNV, CDR2 YYDKDF (reference sequence). CDR3 coding DNA: TGTGCCACCAGCATGGACGCCCGCAATCAGCCCCAGCATTTT. This translates into CATSMDARNQPQHF.

The rearrangement joins TRBV27 to TRBJ1-5; 7 bases align to TRBD1. This CDR3 has 13 amino acids. Trimming removed 3 bases from V and 6 bases from J; junction bases left unmatched: 2. Germline V gives CDR1 MNHEY, CDR2 SMNVEV (reference sequence). CDR3 residues: CASSFGDSQPQHF. The CDR3 nucleotides read TGTGCCAGCAGTTTCGGGGACAGTCAGCCCCAGCATTTT.

This clonotype has only a few counts. The chain uses TRBV18 and TRBJ2-5; 9 positions match TRBD2. V was clipped by 5 bases and J by 4 bases; unmatched bases: 5. In germline, CDR1 is KGHSH, CDR2 LQKENI. This CDR3 is built from 14 residues. The CDR3 loop is CASSVSAGGETQYF. The CDR3 DNA reads as TGTGCCAGCTCAGTCTCAGCGGGGGGAGAGACCCAGTACTTC.

This clonotype was seen only a few times. V and J are TRBV28 and TRBJ1-2, with 8 bases lining up with TRBD1. CDR1 MDHEN and CDR2 SYDVKM come from the germline V gene. After removal of 6 bases from V and 4 bases from J, the junction contained 10 bases not matched to a gene. This CDR3 comprises 15 residues. The CDR3 is CASRAQGAGPYGYTF. CDR3 DNA sequence: TGTGCCAGCAGAGCTCAGGGGGCCGGCCCCTATGGCTACACCTTC.

This clonotype was observed a handful of times. The V call is TRBV7-9, the J call TRBJ2-5; maybe TRBD1 (6 bases). Trimming left V 1 base short and J 4 bases short, with 13 bases between. This CDR3 spans 15 amino acids. Germline CDR1 and CDR2: SEHNR and FQNEAQ (reference sequence). CDR3 sequence (DNA): TGTGCCAGCAGCTTAGGAGGGGGACCAGGAGAGACCCAGTACTTC. Its protein is CASSLGGGPGETQYF.

This clonotype was counted between two and nine times. The chain joins TRBV6-5 to TRBJ1-1, with D unclear. V was clipped by 6 bases and J by 0 bases, with 5 bases between them. This CDR3 comprises 12 residues. Germline V gene sequence: CDR1 MNHEY, CDR2 SVGAGI. CDR3 sequence: CASRTLNTEAFF. CDR3 coding DNA: TGTGCCAGCAGAACTTTGAACACTGAAGCTTTCTTT.

In this sample, this clonotype turned up a few times. The chain has TRBV7-9 and TRBJ2-7; perhaps TRBD1 as D (7 bases). CDR1 is SEHNR, CDR2 FQNEAQ, per germline (reference sequence). Trimming took off 2 bases at V and 5 bases at J, with 22 bases between the two ends. This CDR3 is 17 amino acids long. CDR3 amino acids: CASSLPPRQGGGDEQYF. The CDR3 DNA follows: TGTGCCAGCAGCTTACCCCCCCGACAGGGAGGCGGCGACGAGCAGTACTTC. Complete variable domain (other parts from reference TRBV7-9 and TRBJ2-7): DTGVSQNPRHKITKRGQNVTFRCDPISEHNRLYWYRQTLGQGPEFLTYFQNEAQLEKSRLLSDRFSAERPKGSFSTLEIQRTEQGDSAMYLCASSLPPRQGGGDEQYFGPGTRLTVT.

The rearrangement joins TRBV9 to TRBJ1-2; unclear D gene. Per the germline V gene, CDR1 is SGDLS and CDR2 is YYNGEE. The CDR3 length is 12 residues. Trimming pared 5 bases from V and 4 bases from J, leaving 9 bases between. For the CDR3, the DNA is TGTGCCAGCAGTCACGGAGTCTATGGCTACACCTTC. Translated, it gives CASSHGVYGYTF.

This clonotype was counted only a few times. The genes are TRBV12-3 or TRBV12-4 and TRBJ1-1; D perhaps matches TRBD1 (6 bases). V shed 11 bases and J shed 0 bases, with 16 bases lying between them. The CDR3 length is 14 residues. CDR3 region: CAALRGEMNTEAFF. Here the CDR3 DNA reads TGTGCCGCACTGAGGGGGGAAATGAACACTGAAGCTTTCTTT.

This chain connects TRBV5-5 to TRBJ2-3; unclear D gene. V was pared by 0 bases and J by 7 bases, with 12 bases between. This CDR3 has 14 residues. Per germline, CDR1 SGHKS and CDR2 YYEKEE (reference sequence). CDR3 protein: CASSLGFITHTQYF. CDR3 bases: TGTGCCAGCAGCTTGGGATTTATCACTCATACGCAGTATTTT.

There are a few counts of this clonotype. V and J are TRBV5-4 and TRBJ2-1; 8 bases align to TRBD2. Losses at the gene ends were 0 bases for V and 5 bases for J; bases not matched to a gene: 7. Germline V gene lookup returns CDR1 SGHNT and CDR2 YYREEE (reference sequence). This CDR3 has 16 amino acids. CDR3 sequence: CASSLDGLALHNEQFF. The CDR3, as DNA: TGTGCCAGCAGCTTGGACGGACTAGCCCTTCACAATGAGCAGTTCTTC.

The chain is built from TRBV20-1 and TRBJ2-7; 9 positions agree with TRBD1. Germline CDR1 and CDR2: DFQATT and SNEGSKA (reference sequence). J gave up 3 bases and V 4 bases, and 7 bases lay outside the gene matches. The CDR3 has 14 amino acids. The CDR3 DNA sequence: TGCAGTGCTAACCGGGACAGGGCTTTCTACGAGCAGTACTTC. It encodes CSANRDRAFYEQYF.

The chain employs TRBV20-1 and TRBJ2-2; 7 nucleotides match TRBD2. Trimming removed 3 bases from V and 7 bases from J; junction bases left unmatched: 11. In germline, CDR1 is DFQATT, CDR2 SNEGSKA (reference sequence). The CDR3 extends over 15 amino acids. CDR3: CSARPPFGEGGELFF. CDR3 DNA sequence: TGCAGTGCTAGGCCCCCGTTCGGGGAGGGCGGGGAGCTGTTTTTT.

The chain employs TRBV6-5 and TRBJ1-4; possible D gene TRBD1, 5 bases. V was trimmed by 6 bases and J by 8 bases, leaving 16 bases between them. Germline values: CDR1 MNHEY, CDR2 SVGAGI. The CDR3 loop spans 14 amino acids. In nucleotides, the CDR3 is TGTGCCAGCAGCCCACAGTGGGGCAACGAAAAACTGTTTTTT. This sequence encodes CASSPQWGNEKLFF.